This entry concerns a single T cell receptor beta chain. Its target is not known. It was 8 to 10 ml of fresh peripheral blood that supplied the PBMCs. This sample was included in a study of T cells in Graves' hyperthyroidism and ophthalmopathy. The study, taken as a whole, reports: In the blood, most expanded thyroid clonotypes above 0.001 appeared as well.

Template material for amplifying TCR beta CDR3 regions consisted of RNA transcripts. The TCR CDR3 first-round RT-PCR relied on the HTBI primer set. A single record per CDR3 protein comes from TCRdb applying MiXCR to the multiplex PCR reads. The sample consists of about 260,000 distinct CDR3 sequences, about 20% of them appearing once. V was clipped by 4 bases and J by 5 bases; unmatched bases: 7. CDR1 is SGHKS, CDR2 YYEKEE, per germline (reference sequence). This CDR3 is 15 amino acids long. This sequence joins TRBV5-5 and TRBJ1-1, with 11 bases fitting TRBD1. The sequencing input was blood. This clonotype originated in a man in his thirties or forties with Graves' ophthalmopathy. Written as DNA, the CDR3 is TGTGCCAGCAGCGGAGGACAGGGGGCAGGTACTGAAGCTTTCTTT. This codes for CASSGGQGAGTEAFF.